A single sample is the source of the 18 T cell receptor beta chains below, sequenced in a study of OX40 agonist ivuxolimab in advanced cancers. Data came from immunoSEQ multiplex PCR; TCRdb stores just in-frame clones and leaves some out. The sample holds about 77,000 clones, around 86% seen once. Material: CD4+ or CD8+ T cells sorted from blood, obtained in a trial of the OX40 agonist ivuxolimab. The receptor set was obtained from an adult with an advanced solid tumor such as melanoma, head and neck, liver or kidney cancer.

A word on this clone: A junction end diverges from the germline sequence, so it may reflect a read error. DNA for the CDR3: TGCAGCGTAGGACAGGGTGGGACCAACGTCCTGACTTTC. Protein sequence: CSVGQGGTNVLTF. The gene calls are TRBV29-1 and TRBJ2-6; 8 bases map to TRBD1. Germline V CDR1 and CDR2: SQVTM, ANQGSEA. This CDR3 is built from 13 residues.

V is TRBV19 and J is TRBJ2-7, with TRBD2 matching 10 bases. Germline-derived CDR1 and CDR2 are LNHDA and SQIVND (reference sequence). The CDR3 contains 15 residues. J lost 5 bases, V lost 6 bases, and 10 bases had no gene match. The CDR3 protein is CASRNSGRFWHEQYF. CDR3 in DNA: TGTGCCAGTAGAAATAGCGGGAGGTTCTGGCACGAGCAGTACTTC. Variable domain in full (rest from reference TRBV19 and TRBJ2-7): DGGITQSPKYLFRKEGQNVTLSCEQNLNHDAMYWYRQDPGQGLRLIYYSQIVNDFQKGDIAEGYSVSREKKESFPLTVTSAQKNPTAFYLCASRNSGRFWHEQYFGPGTRLTVT.

The V gene is TRBV5-6, the J gene TRBJ1-6; TRBD1 is a possible D gene (5 bases). CDR3 length: 14 amino acids. V was clipped by 5 bases and J by 6 bases, with 12 bases between them. The V gene's germline CDR1 is SGHDT and CDR2 YYEEEE. CDR3 loop: CASSYDGGNSPLHF. CDR3 DNA: TGTGCCAGCAGTTACGACGGGGGTAATTCACCCCTCCACTTT.

J is TRBJ2-7 and V is TRBV18; TRBD1 aligns across 8 bases. The CDR3 loop spans 16 amino acids. Unmatched junction bases numbered 9, after V lost 5 bases and J lost 0 bases. Germline assignment: CDR1 KGHSH and CDR2 LQKENI. CDR3: CASSTDIGTGSYEQYF. The CDR3, as DNA: TGTGCCAGCTCAACGGACATTGGGACAGGCTCCTACGAGCAGTACTTC.

The V call is TRBV29-1, the J call TRBJ1-2; 7 positions agree with TRBD1. The germline gives CDR1 SQVTM, CDR2 ANQGSEA. CDR3 length equals 14 residues. After removal of 5 bases from V and 4 bases from J, the junction contained 10 bases not matched to a gene. This CDR3 reads CSVRGGTVIYGYTF. CDR3 in DNA: TGCAGCGTTAGGGGCGGGACAGTAATCTATGGCTACACCTTC.

This chain links TRBV10-2 with TRBJ1-5, with TRBD1 identical over 9 bases. The CDR3 is 16 residues long. The germline CDR1 and CDR2 sequences are WSHSY and SAAADI. Germline trimming cut 6 bases from V and 2 bases from J; bases unmatched to any gene: 8. The CDR3 protein is CASRTRTGDGNQPQHF. The CDR3 DNA is TGCGCCAGCAGGACCCGGACAGGGGATGGCAATCAGCCCCAGCATTTT.

V usage is TRBV7-7 and J usage is TRBJ2-2; 8 nucleotides align to TRBD1. V lost 1 base and J lost 7; bases outside the gene matches: 8. Germline loops: CDR1 SSHAT, CDR2 FNYEAQ (reference sequence). This CDR3 region has 16 residues. The CDR3 reads CASSLGPGQVSGELFF. CDR3 nucleotides: TGTGCCAGCAGCTTAGGACCGGGACAGGTTAGCGGGGAGCTGTTTTTT. Full variable domain (missing parts from reference TRBV7-7 and TRBJ2-2): GAGVSQSPRYKVTKRGQDVTLRCDPISSHATLYWYQQALGQGPEFLTYFNYEAQPDKSGLPSDRFSAERPEGSISTLTIQRTEQRDSAMYRCASSLGPGQVSGELFFGEGSRLTVL.

This chain joins TRBV5-4 and TRBJ2-7; D uncertain. CDR3 size: 13 residues. The germline gives CDR1 SGHNT, CDR2 YYREEE (reference sequence). The V end was cut by 0 bases, the J end by 3 bases, with 7 bases between. The DNA of the CDR3 is TGTGCCAGCAGCTTGGGGCGTTTCTACGAGCAGTACTTC. This codes for CASSLGRFYEQYF.

This chain uses TRBV7-9 with TRBJ1-1; tentatively, D is TRBD1 (6 bases). Germline values: CDR1 SEHNR, CDR2 FQNEAQ (reference sequence). The V end lost 8 bases, the J end lost 4 bases, and 14 bases lay between the germline ends. The CDR3 spans 13 residues. CDR3 sequence: CASRPGQFTEAFF. The CDR3 DNA reads TGTGCCAGCCGCCCCGGACAGTTCACTGAAGCTTTCTTT. The full variable domain, rest sourced from reference TRBV7-9 and TRBJ1-1, is DTGVSQNPRHKITKRGQNVTFRCDPISEHNRLYWYRQTLGQGPEFLTYFQNEAQLEKSRLLSDRFSAERPKGSFSTLEIQRTEQGDSAMYLCASRPGQFTEAFFGQGTRLTVV.

This clone was detected only once. J is TRBJ2-7 and V is TRBV7-9; TRBD2 is a possible D gene (6 bases). Germline CDR1 reads SEHNR; CDR2 reads FQNEAQ (reference sequence). The CDR3 runs 15 residues. Trimming removed 5 bases from V and 0 bases from J, with 14 bases in between. The CDR3 sequence: CASSPPGTGSYEQYF. DNA for the CDR3: TGTGCCAGCAGCCCCCCCGGGACTGGCTCCTACGAGCAGTACTTC.

V gene TRBV5-1 combines with J gene TRBJ1-5; no clear D. V lost 4 bases, J lost 0 bases, and 17 bases lay in between. CDR1 is SGHRS, CDR2 YFSETQ, per germline. The CDR3 consists of 17 residues. The CDR3 DNA follows: TGCGCCAGCAGCCCGCTGCTGCAGGACTATAGCAATCAGCCCCAGCATTTT. Amino acids: CASSPLLQDYSNQPQHF.

The chain is built from TRBV11-2 and TRBJ1-2, with 9 positions matching TRBD1. Trimming cost V 5 bases and J 8 bases; bases outside gene matches: 12. Germline values: CDR1 SGHAT, CDR2 FQNNGV. The CDR3 has 15 residues. This CDR3 reads CASSRNLQGADGYTF. The CDR3 DNA reads as TGTGCCAGCAGCCGAAATTTACAGGGGGCGGACGGCTACACCTTC.

The rearrangement joins TRBV27 to TRBJ2-3, with 8 positions matching TRBD2. The CDR3 sequence is 16 residues long. Looked up from germline, CDR1 is MNHEY and CDR2 is SMNVEV (reference sequence). Germline trimming cut 0 bases from V and 5 bases from J; bases unmatched to any gene: 7. DNA for the CDR3: TGTGCCAGCAGTTTATCGGGAGCGGGAGCTGGAGATACGCAGTATTTT. It is translated as CASSLSGAGAGDTQYF.

With regard to this clone: At one end, the junction sequence differs from germline, possibly due to a read error. Within the sample, other DNA sequences also encode this same CDR3. V usage is TRBV12-5 and J usage is TRBJ2-5, with D perhaps being TRBD1 or TRBD2 (5 bases each). Germline V lookup: CDR1 LGHNT, CDR2 FRNRAP. The CDR3 covers 13 residues. The CDR3 reads CASGLGDRVTQYF. The CDR3, as DNA: TGTGCTAGTGGTTTAGGGGACCGGGTCACCCAATACTTC.

The chain uses TRBV6-1 and TRBJ1-1; 9 positions agree with TRBD1. Trimming took 7 bases from V and 5 from J; bases not matched to a gene: 8. This CDR3 contains 14 residues. CDR1 and CDR2 from the germline V gene are MNHNS and SASEGT. The CDR3 sequence is CASNQATGGTEAFF. DNA of the CDR3: TGTGCCAGCAATCAAGCGACAGGGGGGACTGAAGCTTTCTTT.

CDR3 in DNA: TGTGCCAGTAGTATGGCCCCAACAAGGGGGGCTGGCTACACCTTC. Protein sequence: CASSMAPTRGAGYTF. The gene calls are TRBV19 and TRBJ1-2; tentative D call: TRBD1 (6 bases). V gave up 3 bases and J gave up 7 bases, with 18 bases separating them. Germline CDR1 and CDR2: LNHDA and SQIVND (reference sequence). The CDR3 is made up of 15 amino acids. Full variable domain (remainder filled in from reference TRBV19 and TRBJ1-2): DGGITQSPKYLFRKEGQNVTLSCEQNLNHDAMYWYRQDPGQGLRLIYYSQIVNDFQKGDIAEGYSVSREKKESFPLTVTSAQKNPTAFYLCASSMAPTRGAGYTFGSGTRLTVV.

The chain carries TRBV5-8 and TRBJ2-3, with 10 bases lining up with TRBD2. The germline V gene encodes CDR1 SGHTS and CDR2 YDEGEE. V shed 0 bases, J shed 2 bases, and the junction held 3 bases outside the gene matches. CDR3 length equals 16 residues. The CDR3, as DNA: TGTGCCAGCAGCTTGGGACTAGCGGGTGCCACAGATACGCAGTATTTT. Translating it yields CASSLGLAGATDTQYF.

J is TRBJ2-7 and V is TRBV13; 10 positions agree with TRBD2. There are 19 residues in the CDR3. V was clipped by 2 bases and J by 2 bases; unmatched bases: 15. Germline V gene data show CDR1 as PRHDT and CDR2 as FYEKMQ (reference sequence). The CDR3 nucleotides read TGTGCCAGCAGCTTATCGACTGGGCTAGCGGGAGAGGCTGCCTACGAGCAGTACTTC. It yields the protein CASSLSTGLAGEAAYEQYF.